One and the same sample provided the 8 T cell receptor beta chains below, sequenced in a study of a mutant IDH1 vaccine in newly diagnosed glioma. These receptors lack a known antigen. Sequencing used immunoSEQ multiplex PCR; TCRdb keeps in-frame clones, though not all of them. The table shows about 110,000 clones, with about nine tenths occurring only once. The time point was: week 11, during vaccination. With topical imiquimod, each dose of the vaccine consisted of 300 ug of mutant IDH1 20-mer peptide. This specimen consisted of PBMCs, obtained from a glioma patient whose treatment included an IDH1 peptide vaccine. These receptors all stem from a woman aged 45-65 years with glioma.

The chain joins TRBV6-6 to TRBJ2-3; TRBD1 aligns across 10 bases. J lost 1 base, V lost 8 bases, and 3 bases had no gene match. The CDR3 runs to 14 residues. Per the germline V gene, CDR1 is MNHNY and CDR2 is SVGAGI (reference sequence). DNA of the CDR3: TGTGCCAGCGGAGGGACAGGGGGCACAGATACGCAGTATTTT. It codes for CASGGTGGTDTQYF.

The genes are TRBV15 and TRBJ1-5; the D is unclear. From germline, CDR1 is LNHNV and CDR2 YYDKDF (reference sequence). Trimming left V 0 bases short and J 6 bases short, with 6 bases between. The CDR3 extends over 13 amino acids. The chain's CDR3 is CATSRDSGQPQHF. The CDR3 DNA is TGTGCCACCAGCAGAGATAGTGGTCAGCCCCAGCATTTT. The entire variable domain, with the rest obtained from reference TRBV15 and TRBJ1-5, is as follows: DAMVIQNPRYQVTQFGKPVTLSCSQTLNHNVMYWYQQKSSQAPKLLFHYYDKDFNNEADTPDNFQSRRPNTSFCFLDIRSPGLGDTAMYLCATSRDSGQPQHFGDGTRLSIL.

The chain combines TRBV27 with TRBJ2-6; 8 bases match TRBD1. V trimming: 5 bases; J trimming: 13 bases; junction bases outside the gene matches: 10. Germline V gene lookup returns CDR1 MNHEY and CDR2 SMNVEV (reference sequence). The CDR3 loop spans 14 amino acids. The chain's CDR3 is CASSPGQGLVVLTF. Here the CDR3 DNA reads TGTGCCAGCAGTCCCGGACAGGGCCTGGTTGTCCTGACTTTC.

This rearrangement joins TRBV6-5 to TRBJ2-7, with D perhaps matching TRBD1 (6 bases). The V end was cut by 6 bases, the J end by 4 bases, with 10 bases between. This CDR3 has 12 residues. Per germline, CDR1 MNHEY and CDR2 SVGAGI. The CDR3 loop is CASSLGGYEQYF. Here the CDR3 DNA reads TGTGCCAGCAGCCTAGGGGGTTACGAGCAGTACTTC.

The chain couples TRBV7-9 to TRBJ2-1; TRBD2 might be the D (6 bases). V lost 6 bases and J 2 bases, leaving 14 bases between the germline ends. The CDR3 loop spans 15 amino acids. Germline V gene lookup returns CDR1 SEHNR and CDR2 FQNEAQ (reference sequence). The CDR3 coding sequence is TGTGCCAGCAGTTCCCGGGACTCCCCCTACAATGAGCAGTTCTTC. Its translation is CASSSRDSPYNEQFF.

The rearrangement uses TRBV5-5 and TRBJ1-2, with 7 bases aligning to TRBD1. This CDR3 is 14 amino acids long. V trimming: 0 bases; J trimming: 1 base; junction bases outside the gene matches: 0. Germline V gene sequence: CDR1 SGHKS, CDR2 YYEKEE (reference sequence). The CDR3: CASSLGQGNYGYTF. CDR3 nucleotides: TGTGCCAGCAGCTTGGGACAGGGTAACTATGGCTACACCTTC.

The chain links TRBV18 to TRBJ2-7, with 7 bases matching TRBD1. The J segment lost 6 bases and the V segment lost 3 bases, leaving 2 bases of the junction unmatched. Germline CDR1 and CDR2: KGHSH and LQKENI. The length of the CDR3 is 12 residues. The chain's CDR3 is CASSPAGGEQYF. The CDR3 DNA is TGTGCCAGCTCACCTGCAGGGGGCGAGCAGTACTTC.

The chain combines TRBV7-9 with TRBJ2-7, with 10 positions matching TRBD2. The CDR3 runs 15 residues. J lost 5 bases, V lost 5 bases, and 9 bases had no gene match. Germline V gene sequence: CDR1 SEHNR, CDR2 FQNEAQ (reference sequence). CDR3 nucleotide sequence: TGTGCCAGCAGCACTCCGGGACTAGCGTGGAACGAGCAGTACTTC. Its translation is CASSTPGLAWNEQYF.